This T cell receptor beta chain emerged from a study of blood T cell repertoires in COVID-19. Notes on this clone: This same CDR3 is encoded by further DNA sequences in the sample.

Trimming stripped 3 bases from V and 7 bases from J, with 9 bases between. This CDR3 is built from 12 residues. CDR1 and CDR2 from the germline V gene are LNHDA and SQIVND (reference sequence). Measured with immunoSEQ multiplex PCR; TCRdb has only the in-frame clones, and not every one. This sample yields approximately 88,000 clones, of which about 76% are seen a single time; less than 20% belongs to the top ten. This TCR derives from a woman of 80 years or more with active or convalescent COVID-19. The source material was peripheral blood. The chain carries TRBV19 and TRBJ1-2, with D possibly being TRBD1 (5 bases). The CDR3 loop is CASSISGFGYTF. For the CDR3, the DNA is TGTGCCAGTAGTATCTCAGGGTTTGGCTACACCTTC.